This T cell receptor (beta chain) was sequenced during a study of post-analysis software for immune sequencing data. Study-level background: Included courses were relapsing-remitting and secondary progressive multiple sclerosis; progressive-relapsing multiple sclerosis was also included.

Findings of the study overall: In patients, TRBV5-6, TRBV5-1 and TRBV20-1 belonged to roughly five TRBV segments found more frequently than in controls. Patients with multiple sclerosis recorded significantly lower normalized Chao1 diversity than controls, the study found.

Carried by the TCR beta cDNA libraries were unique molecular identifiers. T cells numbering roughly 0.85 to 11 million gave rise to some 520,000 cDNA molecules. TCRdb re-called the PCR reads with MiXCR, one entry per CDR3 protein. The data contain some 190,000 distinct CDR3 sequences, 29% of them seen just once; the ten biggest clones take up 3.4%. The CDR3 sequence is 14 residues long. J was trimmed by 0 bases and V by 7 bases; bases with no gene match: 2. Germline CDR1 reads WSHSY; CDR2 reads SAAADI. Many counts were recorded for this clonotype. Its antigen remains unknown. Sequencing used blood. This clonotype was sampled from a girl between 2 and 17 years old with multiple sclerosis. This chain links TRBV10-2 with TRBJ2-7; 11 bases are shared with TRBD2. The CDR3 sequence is CASKTSGGSYEQYF. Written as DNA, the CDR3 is TGCGCCAGCAAAACTAGCGGGGGCTCCTACGAGCAGTACTTC.